Below, one T cell receptor beta chain is given with its context. The antigen is undetermined. The sample belongs to a study of brain metastases from non-small cell lung cancer. Study results and limitations: TCR repertoires overlapped largely between brain metastases and matched primaries. In 60% to 70% of brain metastases, T-cell clones were expanded compared with matched primary tumors. T-cell infiltration was lower in brain metastases than primaries (P < 0.001).

Using immunoSEQ multiplex PCR, the repertoire was profiled, and TCRdb retains in-frame clones only, with some absent. The table shows around 2,600 clones, with roughly four fifths occurring only once. The ends lost 4 bases at V and 4 bases at J; junction bases unmatched: 6. The CDR3 extends over 15 amino acids. The V gene's germline CDR1 is SGHRS and CDR2 YFSETQ. The chain recombines TRBV5-1 with TRBJ2-2; TRBD2 matches at 8 bases. Sequences were obtained from tissue from a brain metastasis. The receptor's source is a donor at least 40 years old with non-small cell lung cancer. CDR3 coding DNA: TGCGCCAGCAGCATGACTAGCGTGGTCACCGGGGAGCTGTTTTTT. It codes for CASSMTSVVTGELFF.